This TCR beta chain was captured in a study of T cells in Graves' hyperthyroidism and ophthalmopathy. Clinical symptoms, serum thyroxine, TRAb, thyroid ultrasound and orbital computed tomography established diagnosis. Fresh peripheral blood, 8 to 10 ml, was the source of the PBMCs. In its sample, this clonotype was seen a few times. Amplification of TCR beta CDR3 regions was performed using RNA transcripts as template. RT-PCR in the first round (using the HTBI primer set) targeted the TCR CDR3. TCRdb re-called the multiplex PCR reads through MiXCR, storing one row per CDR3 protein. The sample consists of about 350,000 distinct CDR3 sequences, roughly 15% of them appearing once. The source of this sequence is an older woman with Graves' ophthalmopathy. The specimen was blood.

As DNA, the CDR3 is TGCGCCAGCAGCTTGGAGACAGGGATCGGTTTAGAAAAACTGTTTTTT. This sequence encodes CASSLETGIGLEKLFF. This chain joins TRBV5-1 and TRBJ1-4; 7 nucleotides align to TRBD1. The CDR3 is 16 residues long. Losses at the gene ends were 0 bases for V and 8 bases for J; bases not matched to a gene: 10. Germline loops: CDR1 SGHRS, CDR2 YFSETQ. The whole variable domain, remainder taken from reference TRBV5-1 and TRBJ1-4, is KAGVTQTPRYLIKTRGQQVTLSCSPISGHRSVSWYQQTPGQGLQFLFEYFSETQRNKGNFPGRFSGRQFSNSRSEMNVSTLELGDSALYLCASSLETGIGLEKLFFGSGTQLSVL.